Included here is one T cell receptor beta chain sequence, with context. The CDR3 is made up of 19 amino acids. The germline V gene has CDR1 SGHNT and CDR2 YENEEA. V lost 7 bases, J lost 0 bases, and 20 bases stayed unmatched. The data were obtained in a study of blood T cell repertoires in COVID-19. In the study overall: Material from acute and convalescent COVID-19 was sourced from the United States, Italy and Spain. The analysed material was cDNA or gDNA that came from T cells, B-cell-depleted T cells, or PBMCs.

As originally analysed: Nucleated cell number was recorded as an estimate derived from reference gene primer amplification. TCRdb keeps only in-frame clones here, not all; method: immunoSEQ multiplex PCR. That table is the source of V, J and clone size, and D and trimming were worked out from the DNA. The sample has about 120,000 clones, more than 75% seen once. This rearrangement joins TRBV11-3 to TRBJ2-7; 8 bases agree with TRBD2. The receptor comes from a man between 60 and 70 years old with acute or convalescent COVID-19. What was sequenced was peripheral blood. The CDR3 sequence is CASNLPVSGRAAGSYEQYF. CDR3 nucleotides: TGTGCCAGCAACCTCCCGGTCAGCGGGAGAGCTGCGGGCTCCTACGAGCAGTACTTC.